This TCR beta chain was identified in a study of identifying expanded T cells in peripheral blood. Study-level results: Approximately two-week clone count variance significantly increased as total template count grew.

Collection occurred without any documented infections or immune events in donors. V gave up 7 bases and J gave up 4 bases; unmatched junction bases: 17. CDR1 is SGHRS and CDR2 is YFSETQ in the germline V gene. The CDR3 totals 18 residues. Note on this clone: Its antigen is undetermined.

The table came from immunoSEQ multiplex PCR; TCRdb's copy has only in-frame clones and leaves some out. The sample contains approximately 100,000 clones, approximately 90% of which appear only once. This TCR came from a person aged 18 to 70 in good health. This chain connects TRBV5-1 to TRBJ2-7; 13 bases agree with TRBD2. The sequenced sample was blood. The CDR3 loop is CASQPGTSGAGQGYEQYF. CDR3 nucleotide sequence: TGCGCCAGCCAACCCGGGACTAGCGGGGCCGGCCAGGGGTACGAGCAGTACTTC.